This T cell receptor (beta chain) is from a study of T cells in Graves' hyperthyroidism and ophthalmopathy. Study conclusions and caveats: The model made its ophthalmopathy prediction, and onset followed a median approximately 6.5 months later.

TCR beta CDR3 sequences were amplified from RNA transcripts. The study used the HTBI primer set for a first-round RT-PCR of the TCR CDR3. TCRdb processed the multiplex PCR reads anew with MiXCR; each CDR3 protein has one entry. The table has 350,000 or so distinct CDR3 sequences, roughly a sixth seen once; the top ten hold 34%. Turning to this clonotype: Its antigen is unidentified.

Patients showing uncontrolled infection, other autoimmune disease, pregnancy or lactation were ineligible. Out of approximately 10 ml of fresh peripheral blood came the PBMCs. Specimen: blood. This TCR came from a woman in her twenties or thirties with Graves' hyperthyroidism that later progressed to Graves' ophthalmopathy.

The CDR3 region is CSARDRGFNQPQHF. The CDR3 DNA is TGCAGTGCTAGAGATAGGGGGTTTAATCAGCCCCAGCATTTT. The rearrangement joins TRBV20-1 to TRBJ1-5; D may be TRBD1 (6 bases). The CDR3 runs 14 residues. Germline-derived CDR1 and CDR2 are DFQATT and SNEGSKA (reference sequence). Trimming removed 0 bases from V and 4 bases from J, with 10 bases in between.